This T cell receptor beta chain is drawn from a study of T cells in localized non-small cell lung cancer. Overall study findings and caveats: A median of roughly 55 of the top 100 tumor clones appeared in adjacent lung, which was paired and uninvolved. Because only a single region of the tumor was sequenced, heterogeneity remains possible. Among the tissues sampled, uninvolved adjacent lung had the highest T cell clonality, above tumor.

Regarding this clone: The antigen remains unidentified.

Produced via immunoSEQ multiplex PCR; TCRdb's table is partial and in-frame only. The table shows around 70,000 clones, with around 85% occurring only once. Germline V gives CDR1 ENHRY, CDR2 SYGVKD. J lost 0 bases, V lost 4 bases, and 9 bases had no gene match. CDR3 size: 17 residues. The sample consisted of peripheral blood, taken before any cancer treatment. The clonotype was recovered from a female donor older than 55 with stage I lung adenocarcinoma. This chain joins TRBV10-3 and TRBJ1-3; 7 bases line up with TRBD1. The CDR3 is CAISGHRGGNSGNTIYF. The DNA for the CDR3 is TGTGCCATCAGTGGTCACAGGGGTGGTAACTCTGGAAACACCATATATTTT.